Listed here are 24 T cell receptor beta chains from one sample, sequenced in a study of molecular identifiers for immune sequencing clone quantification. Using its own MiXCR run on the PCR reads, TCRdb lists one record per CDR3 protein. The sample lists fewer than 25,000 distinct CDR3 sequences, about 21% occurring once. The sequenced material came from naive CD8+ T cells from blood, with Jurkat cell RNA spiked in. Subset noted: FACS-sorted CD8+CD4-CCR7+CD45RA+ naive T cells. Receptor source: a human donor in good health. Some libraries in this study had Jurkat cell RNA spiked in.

The CDR3 region is CASIEGGGELFF. The CDR3 nucleotides are TGTGCCAGCATTGAGGGCGGTGGGGAGCTGTTTTTT. The V call is TRBV6-2 or TRBV6-3, the J call TRBJ2-2, with D tentatively TRBD2 (5 bases). V was clipped by 7 bases and J by 8 bases, with 11 bases between them. Germline CDR1 reads MNHEY; CDR2 reads SVGEGT. The CDR3 runs 12 residues.

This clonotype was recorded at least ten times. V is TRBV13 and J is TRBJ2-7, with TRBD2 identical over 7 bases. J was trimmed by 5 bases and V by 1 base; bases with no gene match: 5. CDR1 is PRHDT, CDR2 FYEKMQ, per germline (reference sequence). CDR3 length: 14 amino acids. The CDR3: CASSLAAGEDEQYF. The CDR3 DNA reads TGTGCCAGCAGCTTAGCTGCGGGAGAGGACGAGCAGTACTTC. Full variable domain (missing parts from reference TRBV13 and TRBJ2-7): AAGVIQSPRHLIKEKRETATLKCYPIPRHDTVYWYQQGPGQDPQFLISFYEKMQSDKGSIPDRFSAQQFSDYHSELNMSSLELGDSALYFCASSLAAGEDEQYFGPGTRLTVT.

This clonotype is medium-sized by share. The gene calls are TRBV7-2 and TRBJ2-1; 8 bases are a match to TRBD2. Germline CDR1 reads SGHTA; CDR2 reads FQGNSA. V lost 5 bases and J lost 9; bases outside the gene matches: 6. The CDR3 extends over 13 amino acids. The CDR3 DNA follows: TGTGCCAGCAGCCCGGGGACTAGGGTTGAGCAGTTCTTC. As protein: CASSPGTRVEQFF.

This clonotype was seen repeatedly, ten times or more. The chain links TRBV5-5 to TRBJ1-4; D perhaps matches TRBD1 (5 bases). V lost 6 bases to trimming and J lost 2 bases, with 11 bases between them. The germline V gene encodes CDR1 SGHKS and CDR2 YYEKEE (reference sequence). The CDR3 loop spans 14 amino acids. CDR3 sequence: CASTRGDTNEKLFF. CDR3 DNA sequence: TGTGCCAGCACCCGGGGGGACACTAATGAAAAACTGTTTTTT.

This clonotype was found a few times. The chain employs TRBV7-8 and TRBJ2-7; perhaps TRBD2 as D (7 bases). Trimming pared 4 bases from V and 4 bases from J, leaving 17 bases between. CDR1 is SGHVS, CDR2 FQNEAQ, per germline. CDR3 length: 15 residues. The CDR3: CASSSLGGAGYEQYF. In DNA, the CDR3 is TGTGCCAGCAGCTCCCTTGGGGGGGCAGGGTACGAGCAGTACTTC.

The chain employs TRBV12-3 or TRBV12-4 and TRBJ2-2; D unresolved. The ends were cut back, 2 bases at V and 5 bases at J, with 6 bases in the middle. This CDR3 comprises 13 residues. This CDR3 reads CASSLLSTGELFF. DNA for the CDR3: TGTGCCAGCAGTTTACTGTCAACCGGGGAGCTGTTTTTT.

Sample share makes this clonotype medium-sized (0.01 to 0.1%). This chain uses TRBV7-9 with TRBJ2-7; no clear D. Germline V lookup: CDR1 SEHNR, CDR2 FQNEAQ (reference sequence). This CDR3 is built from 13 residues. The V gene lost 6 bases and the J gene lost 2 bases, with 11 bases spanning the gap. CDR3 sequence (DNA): TGTGCCAGCAGTCCCGGGTGGGCCTACGAGCAGTACTTC. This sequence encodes CASSPGWAYEQYF.

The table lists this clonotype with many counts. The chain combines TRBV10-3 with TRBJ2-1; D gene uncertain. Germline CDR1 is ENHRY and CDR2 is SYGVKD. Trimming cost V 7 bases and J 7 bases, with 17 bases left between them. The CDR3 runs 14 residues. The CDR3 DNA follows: TGTGCCATCACCGAGCTACCCGGGTTGAATGAGCAGTTCTTC. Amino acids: CAITELPGLNEQFF.

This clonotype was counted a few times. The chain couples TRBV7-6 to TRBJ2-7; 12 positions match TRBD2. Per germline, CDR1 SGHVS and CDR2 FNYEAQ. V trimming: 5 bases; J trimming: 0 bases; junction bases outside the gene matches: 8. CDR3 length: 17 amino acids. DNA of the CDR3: TGTGCCAGCAGCACCGGGACTAGCGGGTTCAGCTCCTACGAGCAGTACTTC. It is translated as CASSTGTSGFSSYEQYF.

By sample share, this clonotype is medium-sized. This chain's CDR3 is CASSLPGSNYGYTF. In DNA, the CDR3 is TGTGCCAGCAGCCTACCCGGGTCCAACTATGGCTACACCTTC. V and J are TRBV9 and TRBJ1-2, with no clear D. The V end was cut by 4 bases, the J end by 2 bases, with 12 bases between. Germline V gene sequence: CDR1 SGDLS, CDR2 YYNGEE. The CDR3 extends over 14 amino acids.

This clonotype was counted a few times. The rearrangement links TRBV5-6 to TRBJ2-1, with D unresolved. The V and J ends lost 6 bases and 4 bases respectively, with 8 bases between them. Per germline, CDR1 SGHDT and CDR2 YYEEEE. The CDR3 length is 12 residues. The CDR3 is CASTNTYNEQFF. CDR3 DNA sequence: TGTGCCAGCACCAACACTTACAATGAGCAGTTCTTC.

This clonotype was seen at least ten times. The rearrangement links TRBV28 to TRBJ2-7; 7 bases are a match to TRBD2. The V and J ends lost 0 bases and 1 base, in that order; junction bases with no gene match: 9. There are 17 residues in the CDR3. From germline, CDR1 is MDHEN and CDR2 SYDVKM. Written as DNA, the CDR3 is TGTGCCAGCAGTTTATGGGAGGAGCGGGAACAGTCCTACGAGCAGTACTTC. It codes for CASSLWEEREQSYEQYF.

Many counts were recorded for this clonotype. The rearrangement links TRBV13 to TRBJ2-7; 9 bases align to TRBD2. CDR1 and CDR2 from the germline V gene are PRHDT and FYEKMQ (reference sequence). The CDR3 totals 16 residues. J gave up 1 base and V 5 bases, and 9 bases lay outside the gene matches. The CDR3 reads CASSLSGGRVSYEQYF. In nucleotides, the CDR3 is TGTGCCAGCAGCCTCTCCGGCGGGAGGGTTTCCTACGAGCAGTACTTC.

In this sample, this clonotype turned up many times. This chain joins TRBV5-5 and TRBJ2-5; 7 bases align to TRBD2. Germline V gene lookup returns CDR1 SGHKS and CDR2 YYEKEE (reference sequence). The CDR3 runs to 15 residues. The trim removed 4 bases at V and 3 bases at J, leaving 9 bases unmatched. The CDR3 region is CASSGGGRDKETQYF. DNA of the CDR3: TGTGCCAGCAGCGGAGGTGGGAGGGATAAAGAGACCCAGTACTTC. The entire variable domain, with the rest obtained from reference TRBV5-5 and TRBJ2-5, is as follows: DAGVTQSPTHLIKTRGQQVTLRCSPISGHKSVSWYQQVLGQGPQFIFQYYEKEERGRGNFPDRFSARQFPNYSSELNVNALLLGDSALYLCASSGGGRDKETQYFGPGTRLLVL.

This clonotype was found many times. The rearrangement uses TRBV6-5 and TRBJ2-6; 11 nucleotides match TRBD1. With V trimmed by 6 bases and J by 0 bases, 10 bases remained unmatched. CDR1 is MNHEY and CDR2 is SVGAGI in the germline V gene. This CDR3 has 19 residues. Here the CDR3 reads CASRTGQGASSSGANVLTF. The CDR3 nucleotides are TGTGCCAGCAGGACCGGACAGGGGGCCTCCAGCTCTGGGGCCAACGTCCTGACTTTC.

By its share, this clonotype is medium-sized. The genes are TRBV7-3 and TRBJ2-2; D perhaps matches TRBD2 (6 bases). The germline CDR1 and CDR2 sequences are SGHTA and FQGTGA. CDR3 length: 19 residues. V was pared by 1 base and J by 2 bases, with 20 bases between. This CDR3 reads CASSLKGAGWGVNTGELFF. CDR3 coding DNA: TGTGCCAGCAGCTTAAAAGGGGCCGGGTGGGGGGTCAACACCGGGGAGCTGTTTTTT.

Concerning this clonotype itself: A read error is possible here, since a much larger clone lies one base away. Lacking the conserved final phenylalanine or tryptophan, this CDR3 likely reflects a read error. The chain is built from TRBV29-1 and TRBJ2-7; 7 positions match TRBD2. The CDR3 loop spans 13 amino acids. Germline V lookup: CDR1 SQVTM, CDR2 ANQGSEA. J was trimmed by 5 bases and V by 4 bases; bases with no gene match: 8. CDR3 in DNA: TGCAGCGTTGCGGGCGGGAGTTTCGACGAGCAGTACTGC. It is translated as CSVAGGSFDEQYC.

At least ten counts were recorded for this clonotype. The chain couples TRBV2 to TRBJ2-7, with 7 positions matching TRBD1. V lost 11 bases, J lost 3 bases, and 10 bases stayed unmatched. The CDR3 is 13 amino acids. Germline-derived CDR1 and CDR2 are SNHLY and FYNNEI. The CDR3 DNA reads TGTGCCCGACAGGGTCGAATGGGCTACGAGCAGTACTTC. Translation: CARQGRMGYEQYF.

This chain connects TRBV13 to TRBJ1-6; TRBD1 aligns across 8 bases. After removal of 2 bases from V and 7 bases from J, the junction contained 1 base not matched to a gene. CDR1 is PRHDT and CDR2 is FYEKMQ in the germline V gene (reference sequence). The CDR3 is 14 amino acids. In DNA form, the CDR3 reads TGTGCCAGCAGCTTAACAGGGGGGAATTCACCCCTCCACTTT. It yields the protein CASSLTGGNSPLHF.

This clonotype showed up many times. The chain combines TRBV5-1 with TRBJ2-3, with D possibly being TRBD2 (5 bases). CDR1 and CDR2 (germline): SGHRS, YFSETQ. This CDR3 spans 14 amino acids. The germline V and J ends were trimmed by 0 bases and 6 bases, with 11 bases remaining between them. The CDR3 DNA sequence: TGCGCCAGCAGCTTGGCCTTCTCGGGGGATACGCAGTATTTT. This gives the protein CASSLAFSGDTQYF.

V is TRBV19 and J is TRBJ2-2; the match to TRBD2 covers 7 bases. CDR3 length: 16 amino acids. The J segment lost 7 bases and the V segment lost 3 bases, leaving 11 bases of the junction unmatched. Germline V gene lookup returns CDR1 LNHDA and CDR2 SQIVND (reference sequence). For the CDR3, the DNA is TGTGCCAGTAGTATTTCGAGGGAGGGCCCTGGCGGGGAGCTGTTTTTT. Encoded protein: CASSISREGPGGELFF.

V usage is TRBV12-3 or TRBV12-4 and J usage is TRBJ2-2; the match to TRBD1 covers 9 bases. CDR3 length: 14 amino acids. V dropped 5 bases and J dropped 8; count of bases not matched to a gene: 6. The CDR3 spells CASSRTGGVGELFF. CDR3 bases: TGTGCCAGCAGTCGTACAGGGGGCGTTGGGGAGCTGTTTTTT.

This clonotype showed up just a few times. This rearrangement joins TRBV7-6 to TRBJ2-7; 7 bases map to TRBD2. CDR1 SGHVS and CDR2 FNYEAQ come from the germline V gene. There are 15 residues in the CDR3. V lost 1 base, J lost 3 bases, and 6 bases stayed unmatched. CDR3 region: CASSLDTPGGYEQYF. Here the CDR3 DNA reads TGTGCCAGCAGCTTAGATACACCGGGAGGCTACGAGCAGTACTTC.

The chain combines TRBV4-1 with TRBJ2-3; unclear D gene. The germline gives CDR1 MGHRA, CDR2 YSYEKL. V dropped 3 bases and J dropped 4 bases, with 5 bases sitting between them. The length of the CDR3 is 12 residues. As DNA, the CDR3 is TGCGCCAGCAGCCACGGCCCAGATACGCAGTATTTT. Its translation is CASSHGPDTQYF.